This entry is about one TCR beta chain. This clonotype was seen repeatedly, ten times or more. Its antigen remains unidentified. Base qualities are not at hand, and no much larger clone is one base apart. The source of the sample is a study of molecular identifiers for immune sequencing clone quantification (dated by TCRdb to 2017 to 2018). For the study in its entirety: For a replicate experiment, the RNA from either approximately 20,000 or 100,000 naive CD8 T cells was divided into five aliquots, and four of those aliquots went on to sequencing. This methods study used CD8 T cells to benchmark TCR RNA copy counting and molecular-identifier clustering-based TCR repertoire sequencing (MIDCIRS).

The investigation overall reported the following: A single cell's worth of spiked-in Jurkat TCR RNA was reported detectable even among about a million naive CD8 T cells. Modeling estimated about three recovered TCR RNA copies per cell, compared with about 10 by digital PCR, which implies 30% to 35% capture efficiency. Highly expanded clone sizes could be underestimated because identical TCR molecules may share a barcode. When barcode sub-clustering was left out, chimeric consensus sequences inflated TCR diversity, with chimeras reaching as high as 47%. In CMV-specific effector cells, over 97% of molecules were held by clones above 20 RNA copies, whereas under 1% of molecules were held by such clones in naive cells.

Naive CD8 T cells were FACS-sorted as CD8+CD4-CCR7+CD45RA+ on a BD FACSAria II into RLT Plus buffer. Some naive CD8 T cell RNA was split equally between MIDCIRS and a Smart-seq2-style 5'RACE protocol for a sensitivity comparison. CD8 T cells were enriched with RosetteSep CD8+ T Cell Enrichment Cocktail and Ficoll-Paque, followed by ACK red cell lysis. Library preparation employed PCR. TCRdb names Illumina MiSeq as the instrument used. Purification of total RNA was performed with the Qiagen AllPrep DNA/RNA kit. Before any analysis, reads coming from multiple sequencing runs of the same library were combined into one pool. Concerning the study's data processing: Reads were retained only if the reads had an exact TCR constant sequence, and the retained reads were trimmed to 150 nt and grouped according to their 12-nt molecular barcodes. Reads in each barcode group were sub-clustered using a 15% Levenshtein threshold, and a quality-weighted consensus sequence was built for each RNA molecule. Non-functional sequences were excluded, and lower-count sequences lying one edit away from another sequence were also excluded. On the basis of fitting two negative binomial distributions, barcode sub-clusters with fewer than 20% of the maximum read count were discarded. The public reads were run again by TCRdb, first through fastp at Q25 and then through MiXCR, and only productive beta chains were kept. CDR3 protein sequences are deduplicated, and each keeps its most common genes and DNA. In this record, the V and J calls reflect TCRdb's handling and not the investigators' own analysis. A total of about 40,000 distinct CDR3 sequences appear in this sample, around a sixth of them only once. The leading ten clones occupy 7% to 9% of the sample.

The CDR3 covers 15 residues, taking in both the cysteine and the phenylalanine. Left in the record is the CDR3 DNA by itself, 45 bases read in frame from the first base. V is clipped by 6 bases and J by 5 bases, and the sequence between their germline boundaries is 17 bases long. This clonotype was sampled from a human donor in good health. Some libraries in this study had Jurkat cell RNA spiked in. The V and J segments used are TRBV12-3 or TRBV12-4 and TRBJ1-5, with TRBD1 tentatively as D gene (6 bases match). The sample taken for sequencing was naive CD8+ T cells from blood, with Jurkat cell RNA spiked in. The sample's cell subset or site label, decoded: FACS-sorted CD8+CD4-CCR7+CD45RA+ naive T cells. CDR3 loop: CASSRGGVGYQPQHF. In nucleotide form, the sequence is TGTGCCAGCAGCCGAGGGGGAGTGGGATATCAGCCCCAGCATTTT.